Below are 27 T cell receptor beta chains sequenced from a single sample in a study of T cell changes during pregnancy in multiple sclerosis. Sequencing was performed with immunoSEQ multiplex PCR; in TCRdb, only in-frame clones are kept and a portion is missing. This repertoire shows around 40,000 clones, approximately 91% found once; its top ten account for roughly 0.39%. Sequenced here: CD4+ T cells from peripheral blood mononuclear cells, sampled in the second trimester of pregnancy. The receptor source for this set is a female donor with multiple sclerosis, enrolled in a pregnancy study.

This chain links TRBV5-1 with TRBJ2-1, with 8 nucleotides matching TRBD2. V shed 1 base and J 2 bases; nucleotides not matched to a gene: 2. CDR1 is SGHRS, CDR2 YFSETQ, per germline. CDR3 length equals 15 residues. CDR3 DNA: TGCGCCAGCAGCTTGACTAGCGGAGCCTACAATGAGCAGTTCTTC. Protein product: CASSLTSGAYNEQFF.

The genes are TRBV7-9 and TRBJ1-1, with D unresolved. V was trimmed by 1 base and J by 3 bases, leaving 9 bases between them. CDR3 length: 14 residues. Per the germline V gene, CDR1 is SEHNR and CDR2 is FQNEAQ (reference sequence). CDR3 in amino acids: CASSLVSEHTEAFF. The DNA of the CDR3 is TGTGCCAGCAGCTTAGTGTCGGAGCACACTGAAGCTTTCTTT.

The V call is TRBV6-1, the J call TRBJ1-5; 7 bases agree with TRBD1. This CDR3 is built from 15 residues. The V segment lost 7 bases and the J segment 2 bases; nucleotides outside the gene matches: 8. Germline V gene sequence: CDR1 MNHNS, CDR2 SASEGT. The CDR3 DNA follows: TGTGCCAGCACGACAGGGTCGATTGGCAATCAGCCCCAGCATTTT. Amino acids: CASTTGSIGNQPQHF.

This chain connects TRBV6-5 to TRBJ2-7; D not resolved. CDR1 MNHEY and CDR2 SVGAGI come from the germline V gene. V lost 4 bases, J lost 2 bases, and 12 bases lay in between. This CDR3 region has 14 residues. CDR3 sequence reads: CASSSTPWAYEQYF. The CDR3 nucleotides read TGTGCCAGCAGTTCGACACCATGGGCCTACGAGCAGTACTTC.

J is TRBJ2-7 and V is TRBV13; D gene uncertain. Looked up from germline, CDR1 is PRHDT and CDR2 is FYEKMQ (reference sequence). The V end was cut by 3 bases, the J end by 1 base, with 7 bases between. The CDR3 runs 13 residues. CDR3 in amino acids: CASSFRKSYEQYF. DNA of the CDR3: TGTGCCAGCAGCTTCAGGAAGTCCTACGAGCAGTACTTC.

V and J are TRBV11-3 and TRBJ2-7, with D possibly being TRBD1 (6 bases). Trimming removed 1 base from V and 1 base from J, with 11 bases in between. Germline loops: CDR1 SGHNT, CDR2 YENEEA. The CDR3 is made up of 15 amino acids. CDR3 amino acids: CASSLGGGPSYEQYF. In DNA form, the CDR3 reads TGTGCCAGCAGCTTAGGAGGGGGACCGTCCTACGAGCAGTACTTC.

V usage is TRBV27 and J usage is TRBJ1-4; TRBD1 matches at 8 bases. CDR1 and CDR2 from the germline V gene are MNHEY and SMNVEV (reference sequence). This CDR3 spans 13 amino acids. V lost 5 bases and J lost 8; bases outside the gene matches: 4. The CDR3 DNA reads TGTGCCAGCAGTCCCCGGACAGGGGAAAAACTGTTTTTT. Translation: CASSPRTGEKLFF.

This clone occurred a few times. This chain uses TRBV4-2 with TRBJ2-1; 15 bases agree with TRBD2. There are 19 residues in the CDR3. The germline V gene has CDR1 LGHNA and CDR2 YNFKEQ. Germline trimming cut 2 bases from V and 7 bases from J; bases unmatched to any gene: 12. The CDR3 loop is CASSQTPPGLAGGPNEQFF. The CDR3 DNA reads as TGTGCCAGCAGCCAAACCCCCCCCGGACTAGCGGGAGGGCCAAATGAGCAGTTCTTC.

This clone has a single count. The chain carries TRBV19 and TRBJ2-3; a possible D gene is TRBD2 (7 bases). The CDR3 length is 17 residues. V dropped 8 bases and J dropped 5 bases, with 26 bases sitting between them. Germline-derived CDR1 and CDR2 are LNHDA and SQIVND (reference sequence). The CDR3 DNA is TGTGCCAGTGGTTCAGGGGCTGGGGGGGGGCGCAGAGATACGCAGTATTTT. Protein sequence: CASGSGAGGGRRDTQYF. Variable domain in full (rest from reference TRBV19 and TRBJ2-3): DGGITQSPKYLFRKEGQNVTLSCEQNLNHDAMYWYRQDPGQGLRLIYYSQIVNDFQKGDIAEGYSVSREKKESFPLTVTSAQKNPTAFYLCASGSGAGGGRRDTQYFGPGTRLTVL.

The chain recombines TRBV19 with TRBJ2-1; possibly TRBD2 for D (7 bases). Germline-derived CDR1 and CDR2 are LNHDA and SQIVND (reference sequence). The germline V and J ends were trimmed by 3 bases and 6 bases, with 15 bases remaining between them. The CDR3 spans 15 residues. The CDR3 DNA is TGTGCCAGTAGTATGGAGGCGGGGGCCCGCAATGAGCAGTTCTTC. It specifies CASSMEAGARNEQFF.

CDR3 sequence reads: CASSLFGGPTDTQYF. CDR3 DNA: TGCGCCAGCAGCTTGTTCGGGGGGCCCACAGATACGCAGTATTTT. This chain joins TRBV5-1 and TRBJ2-3, with D maybe TRBD2 (7 bases). Germline lookup yields CDR1 SGHRS and CDR2 YFSETQ. Trimming stripped 1 base from V and 2 bases from J, with 11 bases between. This CDR3 has 15 amino acids.

This chain uses TRBV29-1 with TRBJ2-1, with TRBD1 identical over 11 bases. The V gene's germline CDR1 is SQVTM and CDR2 ANQGSEA. J gave up 4 bases and V 6 bases, and 2 bases lay outside the gene matches. The CDR3 extends over 13 amino acids. This CDR3 reads CSVGTGGYNEQFF. The CDR3 DNA is TGCAGCGTGGGGACAGGGGGATACAATGAGCAGTTCTTC.

Comment on this clone: An end of the junction does not agree with germline; a read error may underlie this. The rearrangement joins TRBV11-2 to TRBJ2-3, with D unresolved. The CDR3 spans 13 residues. The germline V gene has CDR1 SGHAT and CDR2 FQNNGV. The DNA of the CDR3 is TGTGCCAGCAGCCAAACTCGAGTAGATGCGCAGTATTTT. Its protein product is CASSQTRVDAQYF.

The chain carries TRBV7-2 and TRBJ1-2; 8 nucleotides agree with TRBD1. Losses at the gene ends were 4 bases for V and 6 bases for J; bases not matched to a gene: 13. The CDR3 is 16 residues long. Germline V gene sequence: CDR1 SGHTA, CDR2 FQGNSA. CDR3 DNA sequence: TGTGCCAGCAGCTCCCAAGCCAACAGGGGGTATGATGGCTACACCTTC. Its protein product is CASSSQANRGYDGYTF.

This chain connects TRBV9 to TRBJ1-1; the D is unclear. V lost 0 bases to trimming and J lost 4 bases, with 13 bases between them. Germline CDR1 SGDLS, CDR2 YYNGEE. The CDR3 sequence is 15 residues long. DNA for the CDR3: TGTGCCAGCAGCGTAGAGGTCAGAGCAGGCACTGAAGCTTTCTTT. Residues: CASSVEVRAGTEAFF.

The chain joins TRBV7-8 to TRBJ1-2; D perhaps matches TRBD1 (5 bases). This CDR3 has 14 amino acids. CDR1 and CDR2 from the germline V gene are SGHVS and FQNEAQ. V lost 4 bases and J 5 bases, leaving 14 bases between the germline ends. CDR3 DNA sequence: TGTGCCAGCAGCTCCCAAGGGGTCCGGTATGGCTACACCTTC. It codes for CASSSQGVRYGYTF.

The chain employs TRBV7-9 and TRBJ2-5, with TRBD2 matching over 12 bases. Trimming at V came to 5 bases and at J to 0 bases, leaving 4 bases not matched to a gene. Per germline, CDR1 SEHNR and CDR2 FQNEAQ (reference sequence). This CDR3 comprises 16 residues. The CDR3 DNA reads as TGTGCCAGCAGCATAACTAGCGGGGGGTACCAAGAGACCCAGTACTTC. Its translation is CASSITSGGYQETQYF. Full variable domain (missing parts from reference TRBV7-9 and TRBJ2-5): DTGVSQNPRHKITKRGQNVTFRCDPISEHNRLYWYRQTLGQGPEFLTYFQNEAQLEKSRLLSDRFSAERPKGSFSTLEIQRTEQGDSAMYLCASSITSGGYQETQYFGPGTRLLVL.

This clone was counted a single time. CDR3 in DNA: TGCGCCAGCAGCTTGGGGGACAGGGGGATGGCGGAGACCCAGTACTTC. It translates to CASSLGDRGMAETQYF. The V and J genes are TRBV5-1 and TRBJ2-5; 11 nucleotides line up with TRBD1. The CDR3 loop spans 16 amino acids. Germline lookup yields CDR1 SGHRS and CDR2 YFSETQ. V shed 0 bases and J 5 bases; nucleotides not matched to a gene: 6.

V gene TRBV4-1 combines with J gene TRBJ1-1; TRBD1 matches at 7 bases. The V and J ends lost 2 bases and 2 bases, in that order; junction bases with no gene match: 8. The CDR3 sequence is 16 residues long. Germline V CDR1 and CDR2: MGHRA, YSYEKL. The CDR3 spells CASSQPLDRFNTEAFF. DNA for the CDR3: TGCGCCAGCAGCCAACCTCTGGACAGGTTTAACACTGAAGCTTTCTTT.

This chain connects TRBV7-2 to TRBJ1-5; D remains unclear. Trimming removed 2 bases at V and 5 bases at J, with 13 bases between. Germline V lookup: CDR1 SGHTA, CDR2 FQGNSA. This CDR3 is 15 amino acids long. CDR3 bases: TGTGCCAGCAGCTTAAATGCAGGCAACGATCAGCCCCAGCATTTT. Amino acid sequence: CASSLNAGNDQPQHF.

J is TRBJ1-1 and V is TRBV5-4; no firm D call. V was trimmed by 10 bases and J by 5 bases, leaving 24 bases between them. The germline V gene has CDR1 SGHNT and CDR2 YYREEE (reference sequence). CDR3 length: 15 amino acids. CDR3 sequence (DNA): TGTGCCTTTAGTCGACGGGAGGATATGGATACTGAAGCTTTCTTT. It encodes CAFSRREDMDTEAFF.

The chain has TRBV2 and TRBJ1-1, with D possibly being TRBD1 (6 bases). The CDR3 contains 14 residues. The germline V gene has CDR1 SNHLY and CDR2 FYNNEI. V was trimmed by 7 bases and J by 1 base, leaving 13 bases between them. The CDR3 reads CASIRLGANTEAFF. CDR3 nucleotides: TGTGCCAGCATTCGCTTGGGGGCGAACACTGAAGCTTTCTTT.

The chain employs TRBV7-6 and TRBJ2-2; TRBD1 is a possible D gene (6 bases). V lost 7 bases to trimming and J lost 6 bases, with 12 bases between them. Germline-derived CDR1 and CDR2 are SGHVS and FNYEAQ. The CDR3 consists of 13 residues. CDR3 sequence (DNA): TGTGCCAGCAAGGGGGTTCGGGCCGGGGAGCTGTTTTTT. Residues: CASKGVRAGELFF.

The chain joins TRBV18 to TRBJ2-7, with 9 bases identical to TRBD1. Unmatched junction bases numbered 5, after V lost 2 bases and J lost 3 bases. The germline gives CDR1 KGHSH, CDR2 LQKENI. This CDR3 is 15 amino acids long. The CDR3 loop reads CASSPLTGGLYEQYF. In nucleotides, the CDR3 is TGTGCCAGCTCACCATTGACAGGGGGGCTCTACGAGCAGTACTTC.

This chain connects TRBV11-2 to TRBJ1-6; 10 bases are a match to TRBD1. The trim removed 5 bases at V and 9 bases at J, leaving 10 bases unmatched. There are 16 residues in the CDR3. Germline CDR1 and CDR2: SGHAT and FQNNGV. The CDR3 nucleotides are TGTGCCAGCAGCCCCTTTTCCGGGACAGGGGCTTCACCCCTCCACTTT. Protein: CASSPFSGTGASPLHF. Full variable domain (outside the CDR3, taken from reference TRBV11-2 and TRBJ1-6): EAGVAQSPRYKIIEKRQSVAFWCNPISGHATLYWYQQILGQGPKLLIQFQNNGVVDDSQLPKDRFSAERLKGVDSTLKIQPAKLEDSAVYLCASSPFSGTGASPLHFGNGTRLTVT.

The chain recombines TRBV11-1 with TRBJ1-3; D is undetermined. The V end lost 3 bases, the J end lost 0 bases, and 9 bases lay between the germline ends. CDR3 size: 15 residues. Looked up from germline, CDR1 is SGHAT and CDR2 is FQDESV (reference sequence). CDR3: CASSLHGSSGNTIYF. CDR3 bases: TGTGCCAGCAGCTTGCATGGGAGCTCTGGAAACACCATATATTTT.

The V and J genes are TRBV4-3 and TRBJ1-2; the D gene is possibly TRBD1 (5 bases). The V and J ends lost 0 bases and 2 bases respectively, with 10 bases between them. Germline V gene sequence: CDR1 LGHNA, CDR2 YSLEER. The CDR3 runs to 15 residues. Here the CDR3 reads CASSQDPSGNYGYTF. In DNA form, the CDR3 reads TGCGCCAGCAGCCAAGATCCGTCAGGGAACTATGGCTACACCTTC.